These 6 T cell receptor beta chains originate from one sample sequenced in a study of T cell repertoires in cytomegalovirus infection. The antigens of these receptors remain unknown. Each CDR3 protein is one row after TCRdb ran MiXCR on the reads. The sample records about a million distinct CDR3 sequences, approximately 33% being singletons. Specimen: cultured CD8+ T cells from PBMCs, collected from culture after CMV antigen stimulation. The receptors derive from a human donor in good health (CMV status not recorded). Some clones in this sample may be carry-over from other donors' samples.

V and J are TRBV7-8 and TRBJ2-7, with 9 bases matching TRBD1. The CDR3 contains 15 residues. Looked up from germline, CDR1 is SGHVS and CDR2 is FQNEAQ. The V segment lost 2 bases and the J segment 1 base; nucleotides outside the gene matches: 3. CDR3 region: CASSLLGTGSYEQYF. In nucleotides, the CDR3 is TGTGCCAGCAGCTTACTCGGGACAGGGTCCTACGAGCAGTACTTC.

In this sample, this clonotype turned up a few times. This chain uses TRBV6-2 or TRBV6-3 with TRBJ2-1, with 10 bases matching TRBD1. There are 13 residues in the CDR3. Per the germline V gene, CDR1 is MNHEY and CDR2 is SVGEGT. V was clipped by 11 bases and J by 7 bases; unmatched bases: 8. The CDR3 coding sequence is TGTGCCCGGCCGGGACAGGGGTGTAATGAGCAGTTCTTC. Residues: CARPGQGCNEQFF.

The chain joins TRBV19 to TRBJ2-5; D tentatively fits TRBD1 or TRBD2 (5 bases each). The V gene lost 5 bases and the J gene lost 5 bases, with 9 bases spanning the gap. The CDR3 covers 12 residues. Germline lookup yields CDR1 LNHDA and CDR2 SQIVND (reference sequence). The DNA of the CDR3 is TGTGCCAGTAGTGGGGGAGTGGAGACCCAGTACTTC. Its translation: CASSGGVETQYF.

This clonotype was recorded a few times. The chain uses TRBV27 and TRBJ1-1, with a tentative D call TRBD1 (5 bases). The CDR3 is 19 amino acids. V lost 5 bases and J lost 3, with 28 bases in between. CDR1 MNHEY and CDR2 SMNVEV come from the germline V gene (reference sequence). This CDR3 reads CASSIKWGRKQRVDTEAFF. CDR3 coding DNA: TGTGCCAGCAGTATCAAGTGGGGACGTAAACAAAGGGTGGACACTGAAGCTTTCTTT.

Ten or more counts support this clonotype. The chain links TRBV6-2 or TRBV6-3 to TRBJ2-2; D may correspond to TRBD1 or TRBD2 (6 bases each). The CDR3 extends over 16 amino acids. Germline V CDR1 and CDR2: MNHEY, SVGEGT. V lost 0 bases, J lost 6 bases, and 14 bases lay in between. CDR3 loop: CASSYSKGGPSGELFF. CDR3 in DNA: TGTGCCAGCAGTTACTCGAAAGGGGGGCCCTCCGGGGAGCTGTTTTTT.

This sequence joins TRBV6-1 and TRBJ1-2; D is perhaps TRBD1 (6 bases). This CDR3 has 15 amino acids. V shed 2 bases and J shed 1 base, with 11 bases lying between them. Germline V gene data show CDR1 as MNHNS and CDR2 as SASEGT. CDR3 nucleotide sequence: TGTGCCAGCAGTGAAAAGGGGGTTGTTAACTATGGCTACACCTTC. It translates to CASSEKGVVNYGYTF.